These 20 T cell receptor beta chains share one sample of origin, sequenced in a study of blood T cell repertoires in COVID-19. Method: immunoSEQ multiplex PCR; TCRdb's copy keeps in-frame clones and lacks some. This sample has roughly 250,000 clones, with roughly four fifths found just once. The sequenced material came from peripheral blood. These receptors were taken from a person aged 65 to 85 with COVID-19, enrolled during active disease.

The J gene is TRBJ2-1, the V gene TRBV3-1 (or the pseudogene TRBV3-2), with D possibly being TRBD2 (6 bases). This CDR3 is built from 15 residues. Germline V gene lookup returns CDR1 LGHDT and CDR2 YNNKEL (reference sequence). The V gene lost 0 bases and the J gene lost 5 bases, with 11 bases spanning the gap. The DNA for the CDR3 is TGTGCCAGCAGCCAAGATAGCGGAAGTCACAATGAGCAGTTCTTC. Its translation: CASSQDSGSHNEQFF.

Only a few counts were recorded for this clone. The V and J genes are TRBV19 and TRBJ1-5; 7 positions agree with TRBD1. J gave up 0 bases and V 4 bases, and 3 bases lay outside the gene matches. This CDR3 spans 15 amino acids. From germline, CDR1 is LNHDA and CDR2 SQIVND (reference sequence). CDR3 loop: CASSNDRVSNQPQHF. The CDR3 nucleotides are TGTGCCAGTAGTAACGACAGGGTTAGCAATCAGCCCCAGCATTTT. The full variable domain, rest sourced from reference TRBV19 and TRBJ1-5, is DGGITQSPKYLFRKEGQNVTLSCEQNLNHDAMYWYRQDPGQGLRLIYYSQIVNDFQKGDIAEGYSVSREKKESFPLTVTSAQKNPTAFYLCASSNDRVSNQPQHFGDGTRLSIL.

This sequence joins TRBV2 and TRBJ1-1; 8 nucleotides match TRBD1. Germline CDR1 SNHLY, CDR2 FYNNEI. The CDR3 loop spans 15 amino acids. V lost 2 bases, J lost 5 bases, and 7 bases stayed unmatched. DNA of the CDR3: TGTGCCAGCAGTGAAAGGCTTCAGGGGGCGACTGAAGCTTTCTTT. Translating it yields CASSERLQGATEAFF.

The gene calls are TRBV18 and TRBJ1-6; 12 positions agree with TRBD1. CDR3 size: 16 residues. Germline lookup yields CDR1 KGHSH and CDR2 LQKENI. J gave up 13 bases and V 3 bases, and 10 bases lay outside the gene matches. The CDR3 DNA sequence: TGTGCCAGCTCACCGACGGGACAGGGGGCACGGGCGCCCCTCCACTTT. As protein: CASSPTGQGARAPLHF. Combining the CDR3 with reference TRBV18 and TRBJ1-6 gives the whole variable domain NAGVMQNPRHLVRRRGQEARLRCSPMKGHSHVYWYRQLPEEGLKFMVYLQKENIIDESGMPKERFSAEFPKEGPSILRIQQVVRGDSAAYFCASSPTGQGARAPLHFGNGTRLTVT.

The V call is TRBV9, the J call TRBJ1-2; D is unclear. With 5 bases removed from V and 0 bases from J, the gap between germline ends came to 17 bases. This CDR3 comprises 16 residues. Germline V gives CDR1 SGDLS, CDR2 YYNGEE. Written as DNA, the CDR3 is TGTGCCAGCAGGTCAGACATTCACGCAGCTAACTATGGCTACACCTTC. Protein product: CASRSDIHAANYGYTF.

The V gene is TRBV7-3, the J gene TRBJ2-2; TRBD2 matches at 8 bases. Germline CDR1 SGHTA, CDR2 FQGTGA. Trimming took 6 bases from V and 6 from J; bases not matched to a gene: 6. The CDR3 is made up of 14 amino acids. CDR3 residues: CASSPRLAPGELFF. In DNA, the CDR3 is TGTGCCAGCAGTCCGAGACTAGCGCCCGGGGAGCTGTTTTTT.

The gene calls are TRBV5-1 and TRBJ1-1; D is uncertain. The CDR3 has 13 amino acids. Trimming left V 2 bases short and J 1 base short, with 6 bases between. The germline CDR1 and CDR2 sequences are SGHRS and YFSETQ. Here the CDR3 DNA reads TGCGCCAGCAGCTTTCAAAAGAACACTGAAGCTTTCTTT. It encodes CASSFQKNTEAFF. The whole variable domain, filled in from reference TRBV5-1 and TRBJ1-1, reads KAGVTQTPRYLIKTRGQQVTLSCSPISGHRSVSWYQQTPGQGLQFLFEYFSETQRNKGNFPGRFSGRQFSNSRSEMNVSTLELGDSALYLCASSFQKNTEAFFGQGTRLTVV.

The chain links TRBV30 to TRBJ2-1; 7 positions agree with TRBD2. Germline CDR1 is GTSNPN and CDR2 is SVGIG (reference sequence). V was clipped by 0 bases and J by 6 bases; unmatched bases: 8. CDR3 length: 15 residues. The CDR3 sequence is CAWSVSGGPLNEQFF. The CDR3 DNA sequence: TGTGCCTGGAGTGTATCGGGAGGACCACTCAATGAGCAGTTCTTC.

The chain combines TRBV9 with TRBJ1-6, with TRBD1 matching over 8 bases. The CDR3 loop spans 16 amino acids. Germline trimming cut 1 base from V and 10 bases from J; bases unmatched to any gene: 10. Germline V gives CDR1 SGDLS, CDR2 YYNGEE. The CDR3 spells CASSVHRDRNFSPLHF. The CDR3 DNA sequence: TGTGCCAGCAGCGTACACCGGGACAGGAATTTCTCACCCCTCCACTTT.

The rearrangement links TRBV6-2 or TRBV6-3 to TRBJ1-1; D is ambiguous. V lost 6 bases, J lost 5 bases, and 10 bases lay in between. The germline V gene has CDR1 MNHEY and CDR2 SVGEGT. This CDR3 comprises 12 residues. CDR3 amino acids: CASSWRETEAFF. The DNA for the CDR3 is TGTGCCAGCAGCTGGAGGGAAACTGAAGCTTTCTTT.

The chain uses TRBV7-9 and TRBJ2-1; TRBD1 aligns across 8 bases. The CDR3 contains 15 residues. CDR1 and CDR2 (germline): SEHNR, FQNEAQ (reference sequence). The V segment lost 5 bases and the J segment 4 bases; nucleotides outside the gene matches: 7. CDR3 sequence (DNA): TGTGCCAGCAGCCCAGACAGGGGATATTACAATGAGCAGTTCTTC. This codes for CASSPDRGYYNEQFF.

J is TRBJ2-7 and V is TRBV6-5, with 12 nucleotides matching TRBD1. V dropped 6 bases and J dropped 4; count of bases not matched to a gene: 7. CDR3 length: 15 residues. The V gene's germline CDR1 is MNHEY and CDR2 SVGAGI. The CDR3 is CASRPGTGGEYEQYF. In DNA, the CDR3 is TGTGCCAGCAGACCCGGGACAGGGGGCGAGTACGAGCAGTACTTC.

The J gene is TRBJ1-2, the V gene TRBV12-3 or TRBV12-4; 7 nucleotides agree with TRBD1. This CDR3 contains 12 residues. The ends lost 5 bases at V and 5 bases at J; junction bases unmatched: 2. CDR3 loop: CASSTTGYGYTF. Written as DNA, the CDR3 is TGTGCCAGCAGTACGACAGGGTATGGCTACACCTTC.

This rearrangement joins TRBV2 to TRBJ2-5; tentatively, D is TRBD1 (5 bases). Germline CDR1 is SNHLY and CDR2 is FYNNEI. This CDR3 region has 13 residues. The V end was cut by 6 bases, the J end by 5 bases, with 13 bases between. CDR3 sequence reads: CASRSQDPETQYF. DNA of the CDR3: TGTGCCAGCAGGTCACAGGATCCCGAGACCCAGTACTTC. Variable domain in full (rest from reference TRBV2 and TRBJ2-5): EPEVTQTPSHQVTQMGQEVILRCVPISNHLYFYWYRQILGQKVEFLVSFYNNEISEKSEIFDDQFSVERPDGSNFTLKIRSTKLEDSAMYFCASRSQDPETQYFGPGTRLLVL.

The chain carries TRBV19 and TRBJ2-3; 9 bases map to TRBD2. CDR1 is LNHDA and CDR2 is SQIVND in the germline V gene (reference sequence). The CDR3 is made up of 20 amino acids. V lost 1 base, J lost 5 bases, and 19 bases stayed unmatched. CDR3 coding DNA: TGTGCCAGTAGTATAGGACAGGGTTGGACGCGGGAGGGCCCACAAGATACGCAGTATTTT. Translation gives CASSIGQGWTREGPQDTQYF.

The rearrangement uses TRBV7-3 and TRBJ1-3; D is unclear. From germline, CDR1 is SGHTA and CDR2 FQGTGA. Trimming pared 1 base from V and 4 bases from J, leaving 14 bases between. The CDR3 loop spans 16 amino acids. Here the CDR3 DNA reads TGTGCCAGCAGCTTAAATCCGGGGTCGCCCGGAAACACCATATATTTT. It yields the protein CASSLNPGSPGNTIYF.

This clone appeared a few times. J is TRBJ1-3 and V is TRBV23-1; tentatively, D is TRBD1 (5 bases). TRBV23-1 is an ORF, with its function uncertain. V lost 3 bases, J lost 0 bases, and 9 bases lay in between. This CDR3 comprises 15 residues. The DNA for the CDR3 is TGCGCCAGCAGTCAGAGGACATTCTCTGGAAACACCATATATTTT. Translating gives CASSQRTFSGNTIYF.

V and J are TRBV6-5 and TRBJ1-5, with 8 bases that match TRBD1. Per the germline V gene, CDR1 is MNHEY and CDR2 is SVGAGI. CDR3 length: 12 residues. V lost 10 bases and J lost 9; bases outside the gene matches: 8. The CDR3 nucleotides read TGTGCCATCCAGGGGGCCGATAGGCCCCAGCATTTT. Its protein is CAIQGADRPQHF.

The V and J genes are TRBV6-5 and TRBJ2-7, with 9 nucleotides matching TRBD2. Germline loops: CDR1 MNHEY, CDR2 SVGAGI. J gave up 3 bases and V 0 bases, and 6 bases lay outside the gene matches. The CDR3 sequence is 16 residues long. CDR3 DNA: TGTGCCAGCAGTTACTCGGGGGCTAGCGGGAACTACGAGCAGTACTTC. Its translation: CASSYSGASGNYEQYF.

The CDR3 region is CAIRRGEAKETQYF. The CDR3 DNA sequence: TGTGCCATCAGGCGGGGGGAAGCAAAAGAGACCCAGTACTTC. This chain joins TRBV10-3 and TRBJ2-5, with 8 nucleotides matching TRBD2. V lost 6 bases, J lost 3 bases, and 6 bases stayed unmatched. This CDR3 contains 14 residues. The germline V gene encodes CDR1 ENHRY and CDR2 SYGVKD.